The entry below gives a single T cell receptor beta chain sequence along with its context. Its antigen is not identified. The data were taken from a study of cytomegalovirus exposure and HLA in healthy donors. Study background: Unique TCR beta sequences numbering some 120 million came from about 179 million T cells in an earlier analysis. When 300 to 400 donors were genotyped, roughly 78% of them were found to fall in the Caucasian-associated ancestry cluster. The study, taken as a whole, reports: Whilst most TCR sequences proved rare, a subset of public TCRs occurred across many donors.

CDR1 is LGHNA and CDR2 is YSLEER in the germline V gene. This CDR3 contains 15 residues. The trim removed 0 bases at V and 10 bases at J, leaving 6 bases unmatched. PCR amplification relied on 60 Vbeta primers (plus 13 Jbeta primers). Clones were sequenced by immunoSEQ multiplex PCR, and TCRdb holds only the in-frame ones, with some missing. The sample lists 150,000 or so clones, about 77% seen once, with approximately 1.3% in the top ten. Healthy donors of bone marrow made up the group. Sequences were obtained from PBMCs. This receptor was identified in a man aged 30 to 39 in good health and CMV-seronegative. The chain employs TRBV4-3 and TRBJ1-6; 7 nucleotides align to TRBD1. Written as DNA, the CDR3 is TGCGCCAGCAGCCAAGATCTACAGGGACAGTCACCCCTCCACTTT. It encodes CASSQDLQGQSPLHF.